Listed here are 27 T cell receptor beta chains from one sample, sequenced in a study of sequential checkpoint blockade in melanoma. This table comes from immunoSEQ multiplex PCR, and its TCRdb copy is limited to in-frame clones, with some not included. This table has about 500 clones, about an eighth appearing once. Treatment described: randomized to nivolumab then ipilimumab (arm A) or the reverse (arm B). The sample here was tumor tissue (inferred from file names), taken from a patient given nivolumab and ipilimumab in sequence. The receptors shown here come from a human donor with melanoma.

Only a few counts were recorded for this clone. This chain uses TRBV5-1 with TRBJ2-7; 11 bases align to TRBD1. The CDR3 length is 16 residues. V lost 4 bases to trimming and J lost 4 bases; unmatched junction nucleotides: 10. Germline CDR1 and CDR2: SGHRS and YFSETQ. CDR3 in amino acids: CASSRSPGTGGYEQYF. The CDR3 DNA follows: TGCGCCAGCAGCCGCTCCCCCGGGACAGGGGGTTACGAGCAGTACTTC.

This clone ranks as large. This chain joins TRBV12-5 and TRBJ1-2; D gene ambiguous. CDR3 length equals 13 residues. The V gene lost 3 bases and the J gene lost 6 bases, with 11 bases spanning the gap. Germline V lookup: CDR1 LGHNT, CDR2 FRNRAP. CDR3 residues: CASGLFRAHGYTF. Here the CDR3 DNA reads TGTGCTAGTGGTTTATTCCGGGCACATGGCTACACCTTC.

This clone is medium-sized by share. This chain connects TRBV23-1 to TRBJ1-1; D possibly corresponds to TRBD1 (5 bases). TRBV23-1 has ORF status, its function being uncertain. CDR3 length: 13 amino acids. V gave up 6 bases and J gave up 7 bases, with 15 bases separating them. The CDR3 region is CASSFQTASEAFF. Written as DNA, the CDR3 is TGCGCCAGCAGCTTCCAGACAGCGAGTGAAGCTTTCTTT.

This clone was counted only a few times. The rearrangement uses TRBV9 and TRBJ2-3, with 9 nucleotides matching TRBD2. The J segment lost 2 bases and the V segment lost 1 base, leaving 2 bases of the junction unmatched. This CDR3 has 15 residues. Germline CDR1 is SGDLS and CDR2 is YYNGEE. CDR3 sequence: CASSVLAGPTDTQYF. CDR3 nucleotide sequence: TGTGCCAGCAGCGTACTAGCGGGGCCCACAGATACGCAGTATTTT.

This clone is medium-sized within its sample. CDR3 coding DNA: TGTGCCAGCAGTTCAGCGGGGGGGCCGGGAAATGAGCAGTTCTTC. It encodes CASSSAGGPGNEQFF. The rearrangement uses TRBV6-8 and TRBJ2-1; 10 bases map to TRBD2. The CDR3 consists of 15 residues. Per the germline V gene, CDR1 is MNHGY and CDR2 is SAAAGT. The V gene end was trimmed by 4 bases and the J gene end by 7 bases; junction bases not matched to a gene: 7.

The rearrangement joins TRBV6-8 to TRBJ2-6; no definite D call. The V end was cut by 2 bases, the J end by 0 bases, with 11 bases between. Germline CDR1 and CDR2: MNHGY and SAAAGT. The CDR3 totals 17 residues. The CDR3 region is CASSYILPLSGANVLTF. DNA for the CDR3: TGTGCCAGCAGTTACATCTTACCTCTCTCTGGGGCCAACGTCCTGACTTTC.

The V gene is TRBV9, the J gene TRBJ2-3; 7 nucleotides align to TRBD2. The CDR3 is made up of 14 amino acids. Germline CDR1 reads SGDLS; CDR2 reads YYNGEE. Trimming took 3 bases from V and 2 from J; bases not matched to a gene: 3. Here the CDR3 reads CASSGGGTTDTQYF. Here the CDR3 DNA reads TGTGCCAGCAGCGGCGGGGGAACCACAGATACGCAGTATTTT.

This clone was counted only a few times. The genes are TRBV9 and TRBJ2-7, with D uncertain. The CDR3 is made up of 13 amino acids. Germline V lookup: CDR1 SGDLS, CDR2 YYNGEE. V was shortened by 1 base and J by 7 bases, with 12 bases between the two germline ends. For the CDR3, the DNA is TGTGCCAGCAGCGTAAGGTCCCTGGGGGAGCAGTACTTC. It specifies CASSVRSLGEQYF.

This clone is labeled medium-sized. CDR3 protein: CASSRTGTASGNTIYF. Here the CDR3 DNA reads TGTGCCAGCAGCCGTACCGGAACGGCCTCTGGAAACACCATATATTTT. This chain links TRBV11-3 with TRBJ1-3; D is unclear. Trimming removed 5 bases at V and 0 bases at J, with 14 bases between. Germline CDR1 and CDR2: SGHNT and YENEEA. This CDR3 spans 16 amino acids.

This clone was detected a few times. The rearrangement joins TRBV11-3 to TRBJ2-1; 8 bases map to TRBD2. V shed 1 base and J 9 bases; nucleotides not matched to a gene: 11. The CDR3 contains 16 residues. Germline V lookup: CDR1 SGHNT, CDR2 YENEEA. The CDR3 sequence is CASSLGGTRKSGEQFF. CDR3 DNA sequence: TGTGCCAGCAGCTTAGGGGGGACTAGGAAGTCTGGTGAGCAGTTCTTC. Complete variable domain (other parts from reference TRBV11-3 and TRBJ2-1): EAGVVQSPRYKIIEKKQPVAFWCNPISGHNTLYWYLQNLGQGPELLIRYENEEAVDDSQLPKDRFSAERLKGVDSTLKIQPAELGDSAVYLCASSLGGTRKSGEQFFGPGTRLTVL.

This clone rates as medium-sized. J is TRBJ1-3 and V is TRBV4-1; D unclear. CDR3 length equals 16 residues. Looked up from germline, CDR1 is MGHRA and CDR2 is YSYEKL. Trimming took 0 bases from V and 0 from J, leaving 9 bases between them. CDR3 in DNA: TGCGCCAGCAGCCAAGACGCGGTTCGCTCTGGAAACACCATATATTTT. This codes for CASSQDAVRSGNTIYF.

This clone counts as medium-sized. The chain has TRBV11-3 and TRBJ1-2; D unclear. The CDR3 contains 19 residues. The V gene lost 5 bases and the J gene lost 2 bases, with 27 bases spanning the gap. The germline V gene encodes CDR1 SGHNT and CDR2 YENEEA. The CDR3 coding sequence is TGTGCCAGCAGCCTAAACGCTTATGGAGGCCGTACGCCCAACTATGGCTACACCTTC. It is translated as CASSLNAYGGRTPNYGYTF.

This clone was seen ten or more times. The chain recombines TRBV9 with TRBJ2-1, with a tentative D call TRBD1 (5 bases). The CDR3 length is 12 residues. Germline CDR1 reads SGDLS; CDR2 reads YYNGEE. V shed 5 bases and J shed 10 bases, with 13 bases lying between them. The DNA of the CDR3 is TGTGCCAGCAGGGCAGGGTCGGGCGAGCAGTTCTTC. It is translated as CASRAGSGEQFF.

By its share, this clone is large. The chain carries TRBV11-3 and TRBJ2-2; D possibly corresponds to TRBD2 (7 bases). CDR3 size: 14 residues. V was cut by 7 bases and J by 7 bases, with 16 bases left in between. CDR1 SGHNT and CDR2 YENEEA come from the germline V gene. The CDR3 loop reads CASNHGGPGGELFF. The CDR3 DNA is TGTGCCAGCAACCACGGGGGGCCGGGCGGGGAGCTGTTTTTT.

By sample share, this clone is medium-sized. The chain combines TRBV9 with TRBJ2-2; D gene uncertain. The germline V gene encodes CDR1 SGDLS and CDR2 YYNGEE. CDR3 size: 14 residues. Trimming removed 6 bases from V and 0 bases from J, with 9 bases in between. Written as DNA, the CDR3 is TGTGCCAGCACCGCTTACTCGAACACCGGGGAGCTGTTTTTT. Translating it yields CASTAYSNTGELFF.

The chain is built from TRBV6-8 and TRBJ1-6; TRBD1 matches 7 bases. The CDR3 extends over 14 amino acids. V gave up 5 bases and J gave up 6 bases; unmatched junction bases: 4. Germline-derived CDR1 and CDR2 are MNHGY and SAAAGT. The CDR3 DNA is TGTGCCAGCAGTGACAGGGTGCGTAATTCACCCCTCCACTTT. Translated: CASSDRVRNSPLHF.

This clone has a handful of counts. The genes are TRBV14 and TRBJ1-5, with TRBD1 identical over 8 bases. J gave up 7 bases and V 5 bases, and 7 bases lay outside the gene matches. Germline V lookup: CDR1 SGHDN, CDR2 FVKESK. The CDR3 totals 14 residues. The CDR3 here is CASSETGVGQPQHF. The CDR3 DNA follows: TGTGCCAGCAGCGAGACAGGGGTAGGACAGCCCCAGCATTTT. The variable domain in full, with the rest retrieved from reference TRBV14 and TRBJ1-5, is EAGVTQFPSHSVIEKGQTVTLRCDPISGHDNLYWYRRVMGKEIKFLLHFVKESKQDESGMPNNRFLAERTGGTYSTLKVQPAELEDSGVYFCASSETGVGQPQHFGDGTRLSIL.

The rearrangement uses TRBV18 and TRBJ2-1; TRBD1 aligns across 12 bases. Germline CDR1 KGHSH, CDR2 LQKENI. With V trimmed by 3 bases and J by 7 bases, 13 bases remained unmatched. The CDR3 covers 18 residues. The CDR3 is CASSPRAPGQGASNEQFF. For the CDR3, the DNA is TGTGCCAGCTCACCCCGGGCGCCGGGACAGGGGGCCTCGAATGAGCAGTTCTTC.

V usage is TRBV11-3 and J usage is TRBJ2-3; 13 bases agree with TRBD2. This CDR3 comprises 17 residues. The ends lost 5 bases at V and 3 bases at J; junction bases unmatched: 8. Germline lookup yields CDR1 SGHNT and CDR2 YENEEA. The CDR3 protein is CASSARTSGGATDTQYF. CDR3 coding DNA: TGTGCCAGCAGCGCCAGGACTAGCGGGGGAGCTACAGATACGCAGTATTTT. The full variable domain, completed using reference TRBV11-3 and TRBJ2-3, is EAGVVQSPRYKIIEKKQPVAFWCNPISGHNTLYWYLQNLGQGPELLIRYENEEAVDDSQLPKDRFSAERLKGVDSTLKIQPAELGDSAVYLCASSARTSGGATDTQYFGPGTRLTVL.

This rearrangement joins TRBV6-8 to TRBJ2-7; D is possibly TRBD1 or TRBD2 (5 bases each). The germline CDR1 and CDR2 sequences are MNHGY and SAAAGT. Trimming shortened V by 6 bases and J by 2 bases, and 14 bases separated the two germline ends. This CDR3 has 14 amino acids. The CDR3 DNA is TGTGCCAGCAGGGCGCCGGGACCGACCTACGAGCAGTACTTC. Protein product: CASRAPGPTYEQYF.

This clone was detected ten times or more. V and J are TRBV23-1 and TRBJ1-2; D not resolved. TRBV23-1 is sorted into the ORF group, with uncertain function. Trimming cost V 6 bases and J 4 bases, with 12 bases left between them. CDR3 length equals 13 residues. This CDR3 is CASSGSRIYGYTF. In DNA form, the CDR3 reads TGCGCCAGCAGCGGTTCCCGGATCTATGGCTACACCTTC.

V gene TRBV28 combines with J gene TRBJ2-1; TRBD1 agrees at 8 bases. Germline values: CDR1 MDHEN, CDR2 SYDVKM. This CDR3 comprises 12 residues. After removal of 6 bases from V and 15 bases from J, the junction contained 10 bases not matched to a gene. CDR3 sequence reads: CASRETGTGLFF. CDR3 DNA sequence: TGTGCCAGCAGGGAGACCGGGACAGGCCTGTTCTTC.

This chain joins TRBV19 and TRBJ1-5; no clear D. Germline values: CDR1 LNHDA, CDR2 SQIVND (reference sequence). Trimming pared 7 bases from V and 1 base from J, leaving 5 bases between. The length of the CDR3 is 12 residues. This CDR3 is CASKESNQPQHF. In DNA, the CDR3 is TGTGCCAGTAAAGAAAGCAATCAGCCCCAGCATTTT.

The chain employs TRBV18 and TRBJ1-3, with 11 bases identical to TRBD1. V lost 3 bases, J lost 2 bases, and 9 bases stayed unmatched. CDR3 length: 18 amino acids. CDR1 is KGHSH and CDR2 is LQKENI in the germline V gene. CDR3 coding DNA: TGTGCCAGCTCACCTAAGTCCCCGGGACAGGGGGCTGGAAACACCATATATTTT. The encoded protein is CASSPKSPGQGAGNTIYF.

Only a few counts were recorded for this clone. The chain carries TRBV5-1 and TRBJ2-7, with 8 nucleotides matching TRBD2. CDR1 and CDR2 from the germline V gene are SGHRS and YFSETQ. The CDR3 contains 16 residues. The ends lost 0 bases at V and 6 bases at J; junction bases unmatched: 11. CDR3 bases: TGCGCCAGCAGCTTGGATGCCGGGGGGGCCTCGGCCGAGCAGTACTTC. Translating gives CASSLDAGGASAEQYF.

The J gene is TRBJ2-1, the V gene TRBV28, with 10 bases aligning to TRBD2. Trimming at V came to 3 bases and at J to 11 bases, leaving 4 bases not matched to a gene. The CDR3 extends over 13 amino acids. Per germline, CDR1 MDHEN and CDR2 SYDVKM. CDR3 DNA: TGTGCCAGCAGTTTTAAAGCGGGGGGGAAGCAGTTCTTC. Translation gives CASSFKAGGKQFF. The variable domain in full, completed from reference TRBV28 and TRBJ2-1, reads DVKVTQSSRYLVKRTGEKVFLECVQDMDHENMFWYRQDPGLGLRLIYFSYDVKMKEKGDIPEGYSVSREKKERFSLILESASTNQTSMYLCASSFKAGGKQFFGPGTRLTVL.

This clone showed up just a few times. V is TRBV6-8 and J is TRBJ1-1; D unclear. V was trimmed by 2 bases and J by 3 bases, leaving 4 bases between them. The V gene's germline CDR1 is MNHGY and CDR2 SAAAGT. The CDR3 has 12 amino acids. Here the CDR3 reads CASSYRDTEAFF. The CDR3 DNA reads as TGTGCCAGCAGTTACCGAGACACTGAAGCTTTCTTT.